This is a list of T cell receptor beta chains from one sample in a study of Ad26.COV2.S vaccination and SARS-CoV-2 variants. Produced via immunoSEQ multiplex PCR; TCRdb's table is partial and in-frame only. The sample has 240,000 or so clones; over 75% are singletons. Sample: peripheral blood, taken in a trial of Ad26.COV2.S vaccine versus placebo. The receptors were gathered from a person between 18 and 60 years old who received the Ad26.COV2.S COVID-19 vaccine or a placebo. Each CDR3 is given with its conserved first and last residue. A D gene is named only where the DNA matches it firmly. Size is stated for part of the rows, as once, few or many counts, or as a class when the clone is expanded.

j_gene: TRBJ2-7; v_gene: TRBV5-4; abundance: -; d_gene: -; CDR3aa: CASSHNHRYEQYF; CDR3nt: TGTGCCAGCAGCCATAACCATCGATACGAGCAGTACTTC
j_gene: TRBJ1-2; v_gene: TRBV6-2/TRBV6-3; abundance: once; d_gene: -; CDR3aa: CASSQTSGNYGYTF; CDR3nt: TGTGCCAGCAGCCAAACAAGTGGTAACTATGGCTACACCTTC
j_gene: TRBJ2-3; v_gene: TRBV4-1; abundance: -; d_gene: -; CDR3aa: CASSQGPTGTSTDTQYF; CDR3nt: TGCGCCAGCAGCCAGGGGCCGACCGGGACGAGCACAGATACGCAGTATTTT
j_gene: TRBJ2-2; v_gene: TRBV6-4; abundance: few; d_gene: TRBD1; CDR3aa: CASLWGDRGNTGELFF; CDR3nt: TGTGCCAGCCTATGGGGGGACAGGGGGAACACCGGGGAGCTGTTTTTT
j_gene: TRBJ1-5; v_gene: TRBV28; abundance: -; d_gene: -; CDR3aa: CASRDRQSNQPQHF; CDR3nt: TGTGCCAGCAGGGATAGACAGAGCAATCAGCCCCAGCATTTT
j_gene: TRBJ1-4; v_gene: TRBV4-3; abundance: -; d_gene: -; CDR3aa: CASSRSGEKLFF; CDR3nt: TGCGCCAGCAGCCGATCAGGGGAAAAACTGTTTTTT
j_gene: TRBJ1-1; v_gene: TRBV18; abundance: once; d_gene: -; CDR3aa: CASSPQSLGGGTPNTEAFF; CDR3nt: TGTGCCAGCTCACCACAGTCTCTTGGAGGGGGTACCCCGAACACTGAAGCTTTCTTT
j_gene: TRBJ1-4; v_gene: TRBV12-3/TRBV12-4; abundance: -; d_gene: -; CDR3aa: CASSDLYEKLFF; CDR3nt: TGTGCCAGCAGTGACCTCTATGAAAAACTGTTTTTT
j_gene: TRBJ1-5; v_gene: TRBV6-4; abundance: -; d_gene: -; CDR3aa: CASSEGTWGQPQHF; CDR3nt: TGTGCCAGCAGTGAAGGGACTTGGGGTCAGCCCCAGCATTTT
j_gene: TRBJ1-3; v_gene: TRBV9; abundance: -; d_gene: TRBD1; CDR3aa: CASSVAQSDRAGNTIYF; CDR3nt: TGTGCCAGCAGCGTAGCTCAATCGGACAGGGCCGGAAACACCATATATTTT
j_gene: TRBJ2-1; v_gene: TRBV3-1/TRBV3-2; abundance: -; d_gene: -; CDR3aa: CASSVGYNEQFF; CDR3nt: TGTGCCAGCAGCGTCGGTTACAATGAGCAGTTCTTC
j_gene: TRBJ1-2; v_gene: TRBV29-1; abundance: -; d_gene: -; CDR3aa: CSAGGQGLYGYTF; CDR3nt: TGCAGCGCGGGGGGGCAGGGTCTCTATGGCTACACCTTC
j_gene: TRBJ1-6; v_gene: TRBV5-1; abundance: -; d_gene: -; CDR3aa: CASSVEGPANSPLHF; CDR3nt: TGCGCCAGCAGCGTGGAGGGTCCAGCAAATTCACCCCTCCACTTT
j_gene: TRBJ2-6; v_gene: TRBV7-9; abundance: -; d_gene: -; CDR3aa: CASSLAGANVLTF; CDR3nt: TGTGCCAGCAGCTTAGCTGGGGCCAACGTCCTGACTTTC
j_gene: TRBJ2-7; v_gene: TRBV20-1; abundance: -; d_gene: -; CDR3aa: CSANEARGWVGEQYF; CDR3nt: TGCAGTGCTAATGAGGCCCGCGGGTGGGTGGGGGAGCAGTACTTC
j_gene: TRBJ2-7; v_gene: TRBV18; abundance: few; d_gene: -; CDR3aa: CASSTDYEQYF; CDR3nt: TGTGCCAGCTCAACAGATTACGAGCAGTACTTC
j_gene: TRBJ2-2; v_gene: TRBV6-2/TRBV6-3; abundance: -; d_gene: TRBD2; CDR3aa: CASSRPSGGLVNTGELFF; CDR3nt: TGTGCCAGCAGCCGACCTTCGGGGGGACTAGTCAACACCGGGGAGCTGTTTTTT
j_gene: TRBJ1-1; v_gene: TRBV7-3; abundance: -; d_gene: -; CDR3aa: CASSLTIPPGGTEAFF; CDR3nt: TGTGCCAGCAGCTTAACGATACCCCCCGGCGGCACTGAAGCTTTCTTT
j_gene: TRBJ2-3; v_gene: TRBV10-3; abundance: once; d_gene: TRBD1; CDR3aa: CAISVTGGTSTDTQYF; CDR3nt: TGTGCCATCAGTGTGACAGGGGGCACTAGCACAGATACGCAGTATTTT
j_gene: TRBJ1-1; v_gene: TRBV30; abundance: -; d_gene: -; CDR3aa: CAWSVRSLGWNTEAFF; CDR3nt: TGTGCCTGGAGTGTAAGGTCTCTGGGGTGGAACACTGAAGCTTTCTTT
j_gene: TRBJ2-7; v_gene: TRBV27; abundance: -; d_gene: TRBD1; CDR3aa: CASSARTGGLDEQYF; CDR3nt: TGTGCCAGCAGTGCCCGTACAGGGGGTCTGGACGAGCAGTACTTC
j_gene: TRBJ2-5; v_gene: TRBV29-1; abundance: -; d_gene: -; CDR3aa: CSVDVGLSQETQYF; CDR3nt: TGCAGCGTTGACGTTGGACTTTCCCAAGAGACCCAGTACTTC
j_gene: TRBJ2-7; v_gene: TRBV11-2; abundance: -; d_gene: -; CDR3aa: CASSFYGQSSEQYF; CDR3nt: TGTGCCAGCAGCTTTTACGGACAGTCGAGTGAGCAGTACTTC
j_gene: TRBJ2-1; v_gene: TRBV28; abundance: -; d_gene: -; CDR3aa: CASSPGRGNEQFF; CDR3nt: TGTGCCAGCAGCCCGGGACGAGGGAATGAGCAGTTCTTC
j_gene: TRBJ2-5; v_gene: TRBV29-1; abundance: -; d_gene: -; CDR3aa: CSVRVETQYF; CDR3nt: TGCAGCGTTCGGGTAGAGACCCAGTACTTC
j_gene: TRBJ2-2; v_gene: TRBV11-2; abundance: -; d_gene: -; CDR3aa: CASSLGTINTGELFF; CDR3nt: TGTGCCAGCAGCTTAGGGACAATAAACACCGGGGAGCTGTTTTTT
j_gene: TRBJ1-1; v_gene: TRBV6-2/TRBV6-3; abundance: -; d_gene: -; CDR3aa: CASSRGHGTGAFF; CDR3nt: TGTGCCAGCAGTCGCGGACACGGTACTGGGGCTTTCTTT
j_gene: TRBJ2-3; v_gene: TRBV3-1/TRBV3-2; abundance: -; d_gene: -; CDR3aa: CASSPVYTDTQYF; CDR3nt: TGTGCCAGCAGCCCCGTTTACACAGATACGCAGTATTTT
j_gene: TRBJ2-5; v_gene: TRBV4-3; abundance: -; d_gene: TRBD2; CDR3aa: CASSQDLRGYQETQYF; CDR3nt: TGCGCCAGCAGCCAAGATTTGCGGGGGTACCAAGAGACCCAGTACTTC